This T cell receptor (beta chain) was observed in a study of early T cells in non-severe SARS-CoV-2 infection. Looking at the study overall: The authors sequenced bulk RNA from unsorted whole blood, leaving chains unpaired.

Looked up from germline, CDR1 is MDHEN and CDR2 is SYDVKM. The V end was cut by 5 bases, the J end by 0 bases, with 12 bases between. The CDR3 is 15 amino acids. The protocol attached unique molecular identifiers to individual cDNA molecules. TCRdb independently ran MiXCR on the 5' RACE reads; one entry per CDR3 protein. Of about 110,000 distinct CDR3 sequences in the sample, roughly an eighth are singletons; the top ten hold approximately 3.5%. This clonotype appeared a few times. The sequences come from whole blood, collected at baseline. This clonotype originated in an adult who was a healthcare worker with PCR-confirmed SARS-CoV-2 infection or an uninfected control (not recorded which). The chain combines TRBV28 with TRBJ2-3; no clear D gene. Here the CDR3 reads CASSGQRLSTDTQYF. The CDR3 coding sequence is TGTGCCAGCAGTGGTCAAAGGCTTAGCACAGATACGCAGTATTTT.